These 2 T cell receptor beta chains share one sample of origin, sequenced in a study of T cells in Graves' hyperthyroidism and ophthalmopathy. Regions amplified from RNA transcripts were the TCR beta CDR3 regions. When the TCR CDR3 underwent first-round RT-PCR, the HTBI primer set was used. TCRdb redid the calling of the multiplex PCR reads with MiXCR, one entry per CDR3 protein. The sample contains roughly 380,000 distinct CDR3 sequences, 15% to 20% of which appear only once. Sequencing used blood. These receptors were taken from a woman in her thirties or forties with Graves' ophthalmopathy.

This clonotype turned up a few times. The chain combines TRBV14 with TRBJ1-1, with D possibly TRBD1 on 6 matching bases. Germline CDR1 is SGHDN and CDR2 is FVKESK. The CDR3 sequence is 17 residues long. V was cut by 2 bases and J by 4 bases, with 20 bases left in between. CDR3 coding DNA: TGTGCCAGCAGCCAACTGCAGGGGATAATGAGATTCACTGAAGCTTTCTTT. It yields the protein CASSQLQGIMRFTEAFF. The variable domain in full, completed from reference TRBV14 and TRBJ1-1, reads EAGVTQFPSHSVIEKGQTVTLRCDPISGHDNLYWYRRVMGKEIKFLLHFVKESKQDESGMPNNRFLAERTGGTYSTLKVQPAELEDSGVYFCASSQLQGIMRFTEAFFGQGTRLTVV.

Only a few counts were recorded for this clonotype. V and J are TRBV28 and TRBJ2-7; 11 nucleotides match TRBD2. V lost 6 bases, J lost 6 bases, and 7 bases stayed unmatched. From germline, CDR1 is MDHEN and CDR2 SYDVKM. This CDR3 region has 14 residues. The DNA for the CDR3 is TGTGCCAGCAGCCTAACACTAGCGGGAGCCGAGCAGTACTTC. This codes for CASSLTLAGAEQYF.